Included here is one TCR beta chain sequence, with context. Its antigen is not identified. This record belongs to a study of OX40 agonist ivuxolimab in advanced cancers. The overall study: Ivuxolimab was administered intravenously to patients at 0.01 to 10 mg/kg every 2 weeks. Partial responses occurred in three patients (one hepatocellular carcinoma, two cutaneous melanoma).

Germline assignment: CDR1 MGHRA and CDR2 YSYEKL. The CDR3 length is 17 residues. After removal of 3 bases from V and 1 base from J, the junction contained 10 bases not matched to a gene. Findings and limits, study-wide: With doses of 0.1 to 3.0 mg/kg, CD4+ and CD8+ blood T cells had undergone clonal expansion by week 6.

Sequencing was performed with immunoSEQ multiplex PCR; in TCRdb, only in-frame clones are kept and a portion is missing. The sample lists roughly 22,000 clones; approximately 87% were seen once. Sequenced here: CD4+ or CD8+ T cells sorted from blood, sampled in a trial of the OX40 agonist ivuxolimab. This TCR was sampled from an adult with an advanced solid tumor such as melanoma, head and neck, liver or kidney cancer. This chain uses TRBV4-1 with TRBJ2-7; 9 bases are shared with TRBD1. The DNA for the CDR3 is TGCGCCAGCAGCCAGACTTTATGGACAGGGGTTTCCTACGAGCAGTACTTC. Protein: CASSQTLWTGVSYEQYF.